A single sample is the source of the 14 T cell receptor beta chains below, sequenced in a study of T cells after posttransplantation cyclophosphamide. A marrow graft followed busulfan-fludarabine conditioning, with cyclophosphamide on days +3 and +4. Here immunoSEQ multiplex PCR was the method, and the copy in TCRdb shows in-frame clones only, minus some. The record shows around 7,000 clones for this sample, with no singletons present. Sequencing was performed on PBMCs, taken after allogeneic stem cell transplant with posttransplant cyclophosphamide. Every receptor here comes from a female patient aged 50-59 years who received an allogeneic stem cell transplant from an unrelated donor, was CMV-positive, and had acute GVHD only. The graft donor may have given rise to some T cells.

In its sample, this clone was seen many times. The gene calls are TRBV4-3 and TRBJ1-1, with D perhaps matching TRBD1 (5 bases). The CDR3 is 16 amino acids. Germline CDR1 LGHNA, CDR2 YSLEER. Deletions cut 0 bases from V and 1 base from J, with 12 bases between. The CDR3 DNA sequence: TGCGCCAGCAGCCAAGATGTGCAGGGATGGAACACTGAAGCTTTCTTT. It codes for CASSQDVQGWNTEAFF.

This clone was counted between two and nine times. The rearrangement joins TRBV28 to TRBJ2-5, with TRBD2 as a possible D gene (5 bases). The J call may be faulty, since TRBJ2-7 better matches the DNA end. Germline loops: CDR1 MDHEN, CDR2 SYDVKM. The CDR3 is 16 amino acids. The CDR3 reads CASSSKSRGLSYEQYF. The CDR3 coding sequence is TGTGCCAGCAGTTCAAAATCCCGGGGTCTCTCCTACGAGCAGTACTTC.

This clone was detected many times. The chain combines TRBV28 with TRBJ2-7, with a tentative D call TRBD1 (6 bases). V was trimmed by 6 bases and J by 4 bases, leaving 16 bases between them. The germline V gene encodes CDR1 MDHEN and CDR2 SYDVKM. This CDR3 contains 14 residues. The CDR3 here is CASSLSRGWYEQYF. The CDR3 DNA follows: TGTGCCAGCAGCCTAAGTAGGGGGTGGTACGAGCAGTACTTC. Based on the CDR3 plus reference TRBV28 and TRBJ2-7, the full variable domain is DVKVTQSSRYLVKRTGEKVFLECVQDMDHENMFWYRQDPGLGLRLIYFSYDVKMKEKGDIPEGYSVSREKKERFSLILESASTNQTSMYLCASSLSRGWYEQYFGPGTRLTVT.

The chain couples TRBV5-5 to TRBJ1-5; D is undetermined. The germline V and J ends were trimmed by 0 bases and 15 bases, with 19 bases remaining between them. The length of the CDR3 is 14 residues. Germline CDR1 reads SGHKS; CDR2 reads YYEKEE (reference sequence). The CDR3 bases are TGTGCCAGCAGCTTGGCTGATAGCAATCAGTCCCGGCATTTT. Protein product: CASSLADSNQSRHF.

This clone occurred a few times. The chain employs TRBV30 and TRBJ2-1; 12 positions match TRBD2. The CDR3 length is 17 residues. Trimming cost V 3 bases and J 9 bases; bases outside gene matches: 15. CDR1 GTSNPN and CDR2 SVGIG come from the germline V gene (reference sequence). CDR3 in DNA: TGTGCCTGGAGCGGGGGGGGGACTAGCGGGTCTGCCGGTGAGCAGTTCTTC. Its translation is CAWSGGGTSGSAGEQFF.

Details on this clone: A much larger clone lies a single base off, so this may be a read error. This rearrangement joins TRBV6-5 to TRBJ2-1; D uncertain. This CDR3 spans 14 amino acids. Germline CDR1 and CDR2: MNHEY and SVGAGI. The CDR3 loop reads CAGSYEPSYNEQFF. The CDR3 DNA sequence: TGTGCCGGCAGTTACGAGCCTTCCTACAATGAGCAGTTCTTC.

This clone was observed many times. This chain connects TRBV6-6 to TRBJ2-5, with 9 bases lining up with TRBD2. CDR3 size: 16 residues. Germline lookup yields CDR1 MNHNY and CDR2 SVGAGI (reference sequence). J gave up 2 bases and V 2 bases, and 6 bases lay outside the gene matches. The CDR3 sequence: CASSYQAGGLQETQYF. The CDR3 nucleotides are TGTGCCAGCAGTTACCAGGCGGGAGGGTTACAAGAGACCCAGTACTTC.

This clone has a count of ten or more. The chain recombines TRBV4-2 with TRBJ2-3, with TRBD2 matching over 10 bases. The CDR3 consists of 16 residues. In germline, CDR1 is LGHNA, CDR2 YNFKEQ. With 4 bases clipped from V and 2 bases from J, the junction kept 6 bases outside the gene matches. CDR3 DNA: TGTGCCAGCAGCCCATCAGCGGGAGGGTACACAGATACGCAGTATTTT. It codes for CASSPSAGGYTDTQYF.

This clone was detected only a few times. The CDR3 loop is CASSLRTARNEQFF. CDR3 nucleotide sequence: TGTGCCAGCAGTCTTCGAACCGCGAGGAATGAGCAGTTCTTC. V gene TRBV28 combines with J gene TRBJ2-1, with no clear D. The CDR3 spans 14 residues. CDR1 and CDR2 from the germline V gene are MDHEN and SYDVKM. Trimming removed 5 bases at V and 7 bases at J, with 15 bases between.

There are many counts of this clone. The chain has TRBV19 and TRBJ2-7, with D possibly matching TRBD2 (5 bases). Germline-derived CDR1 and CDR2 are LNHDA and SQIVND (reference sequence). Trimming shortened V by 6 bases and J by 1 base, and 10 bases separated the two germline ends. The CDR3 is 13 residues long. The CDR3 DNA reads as TGTGCCAGTAGCCCGGGATTATCCTACGAGCAGTACTTC. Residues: CASSPGLSYEQYF.

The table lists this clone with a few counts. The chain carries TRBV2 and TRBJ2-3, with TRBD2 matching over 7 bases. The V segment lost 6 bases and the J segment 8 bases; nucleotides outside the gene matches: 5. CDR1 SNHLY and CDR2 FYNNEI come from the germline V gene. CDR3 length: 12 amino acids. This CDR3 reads CASRTTSSTQYF. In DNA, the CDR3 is TGTGCCAGCAGAACGACTAGCAGTACGCAGTATTTT.

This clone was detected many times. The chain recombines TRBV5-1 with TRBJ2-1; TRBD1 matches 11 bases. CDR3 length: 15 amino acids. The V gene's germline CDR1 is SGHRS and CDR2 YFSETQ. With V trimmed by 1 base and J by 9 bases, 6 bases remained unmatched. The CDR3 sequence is CASSLWDRGGGEQFF. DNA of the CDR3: TGCGCCAGCAGCTTGTGGGACAGGGGGGGAGGTGAGCAGTTCTTC.

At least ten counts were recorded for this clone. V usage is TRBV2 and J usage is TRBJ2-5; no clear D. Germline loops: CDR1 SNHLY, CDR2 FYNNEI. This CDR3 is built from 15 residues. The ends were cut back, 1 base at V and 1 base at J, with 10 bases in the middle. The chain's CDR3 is CASSEGATLQETQYF. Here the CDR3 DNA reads TGTGCCAGCAGTGAAGGGGCGACCCTCCAAGAGACCCAGTACTTC.

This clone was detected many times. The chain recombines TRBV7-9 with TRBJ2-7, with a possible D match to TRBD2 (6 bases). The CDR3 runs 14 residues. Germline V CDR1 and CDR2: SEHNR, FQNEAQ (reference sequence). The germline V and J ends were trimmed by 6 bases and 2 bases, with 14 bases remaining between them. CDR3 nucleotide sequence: TGTGCCAGCAGTTCCGGGACTGGTACCTACGAGCAGTACTTC. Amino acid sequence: CASSSGTGTYEQYF. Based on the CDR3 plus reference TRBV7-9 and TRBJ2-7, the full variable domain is DTGVSQNPRHKITKRGQNVTFRCDPISEHNRLYWYRQTLGQGPEFLTYFQNEAQLEKSRLLSDRFSAERPKGSFSTLEIQRTEQGDSAMYLCASSSGTGTYEQYFGPGTRLTVT.